One and the same sample provided the 32 T cell receptor beta chains below, sequenced in a study of T cells expressing NK-cell markers. TCRdb re-called the 5' RACE reads and shows each CDR3 protein once, DNA omitted. The specimen's table records 150,000 to 160,000 distinct CDR3 sequences. The specimen was blood T cells: a sorted CD56 or NKG2C T cell subset, CD4+ or CD8+ T cells, or bulk PBMC T cells (not recorded which). These receptors came from a woman aged 45-60 years in good health.

The rearrangement links TRBV7-2 to TRBJ2-1; the D call from TCRdb, TRBD1, cannot be confirmed without DNA. CDR1 and CDR2 from the germline V gene are SGHTA and FQGNSA. The CDR3 contains 13 residues. CDR3 region: CASSPGPRREQFF.

The chain has TRBV5-1 and TRBJ2-3. The CDR3 is made up of 13 amino acids. In germline, CDR1 is SGHRS, CDR2 YFSETQ. The CDR3 here is CASSLDFTDTQYF.

The CDR3 loop reads CSVEGGQGVSMNTEAFF. V gene TRBV29-1 combines with J gene TRBJ1-1; TCRdb indicates TRBD1, and absent DNA this call remains unverified. This CDR3 is 17 amino acids long. Germline CDR1 SQVTM, CDR2 ANQGSEA. Together with reference TRBV29-1 and TRBJ1-1, the CDR3 gives the full variable domain: SAVISQKPSRDICQRGTSLTIQCQVDSQVTMMFWYRQQPGQSLTLIATANQGSEATYESGFVIDKFPISRPNLTFSTLTVSNMSPEDSSIYLCSVEGGQGVSMNTEAFFGQGTRLTVV.

The chain recombines TRBV28 with TRBJ2-2; TCRdb's assignment of TRBD1 cannot be checked, as there is no DNA. The CDR3 is 14 amino acids. In germline, CDR1 is MDHEN, CDR2 SYDVKM. CDR3 amino acids: CASSFGRYTGELFF.

V is TRBV27 and J is TRBJ2-7; the TCRdb call, TRBD2, lacks DNA for checking. The CDR3 consists of 16 residues. The V gene's germline CDR1 is MNHEY and CDR2 SMNVEV (reference sequence). CDR3 protein: CASSPLLAEEGYEQYF.

This chain links TRBV5-1 with TRBJ1-1; no DNA is available, so the TRBD1 call from TCRdb remains unchecked. This CDR3 region has 15 residues. Germline V gives CDR1 SGHRS, CDR2 YFSETQ. The CDR3 sequence: CASSPGSRRDTEAFF.

This chain uses TRBV2 with TRBJ2-3. Germline values: CDR1 SNHLY, CDR2 FYNNEI. The CDR3 is made up of 12 amino acids. CDR3: CASTSRGDTQYF.

This chain joins TRBV27 and TRBJ1-5; the TRBD1 assignment by TCRdb is unverifiable without DNA. Per the germline V gene, CDR1 is MNHEY and CDR2 is SMNVEV (reference sequence). CDR3 length equals 14 residues. CDR3 region: CASSPDRGFQPQHF.

This sequence joins TRBV20-1 and TRBJ2-7; without DNA, the TCRdb call of TRBD2 cannot be checked. Germline V gene data show CDR1 as DFQATT and CDR2 as SNEGSKA (reference sequence). CDR3 length: 15 residues. The CDR3 loop is CSARDQLAGDYEQYF.

The chain uses TRBV15 and TRBJ2-1; TCRdb's D call of TRBD2 is untestable without DNA. Per germline, CDR1 LNHNV and CDR2 YYDKDF (reference sequence). The CDR3 loop spans 16 amino acids. This CDR3 is CATSRKASGINNEQFF.

V gene TRBV12-3 or TRBV12-4 combines with J gene TRBJ2-1; there is no DNA to check the TCRdb D call of TRBD2. The CDR3 covers 15 residues. The CDR3 loop is CASSSYSGPYNEQFF.

The rearrangement uses TRBV29-1 and TRBJ2-1. The germline CDR1 and CDR2 sequences are SQVTM and ANQGSEA. The CDR3 sequence is 11 residues long. This chain's CDR3 is CSVLPGNEQFF.

This CDR3 reads CASSFLAGTYEQYF. The chain carries TRBV27 and TRBJ2-7; TCRdb picks TRBD2, but there is no DNA to check that call. The length of the CDR3 is 14 residues. Looked up from germline, CDR1 is MNHEY and CDR2 is SMNVEV (reference sequence).

This chain uses TRBV27 with TRBJ1-6. The CDR3 runs to 16 residues. CDR1 and CDR2 from the germline V gene are MNHEY and SMNVEV (reference sequence). This CDR3 reads CASSLNGFSYNSPLHF.

The gene calls are TRBV24-1 and TRBJ2-1. The germline CDR1 and CDR2 sequences are KGHDR and SFDVKD. The CDR3 extends over 14 amino acids. The CDR3 loop reads CATSDFLSNNEQFF.

V and J are TRBV5-1 and TRBJ2-6; the TCRdb D gene call, TRBD1, has no DNA to confirm it. In germline, CDR1 is SGHRS, CDR2 YFSETQ. The CDR3 extends over 16 amino acids. The CDR3 spells CASAQDRGPGANVLTF.

The V gene is TRBV20-1, the J gene TRBJ2-5; lacking DNA, the TRBD2 call made by TCRdb goes unchecked. This CDR3 region has 14 residues. The V gene's germline CDR1 is DFQATT and CDR2 SNEGSKA (reference sequence). The CDR3 sequence: CSAKASGSMETQYF.

The CDR3 reads CSARDRSYEQYF. This rearrangement joins TRBV20-1 to TRBJ2-7. There are 12 residues in the CDR3. From germline, CDR1 is DFQATT and CDR2 SNEGSKA (reference sequence).

J is TRBJ1-5 and V is TRBV27; the D call of TRBD1 rests on TCRdb alone, since no DNA is present to check it. CDR3 size: 15 residues. Germline V lookup: CDR1 MNHEY, CDR2 SMNVEV (reference sequence). Here the CDR3 reads CASSPLGDGAEPQHF.

The J gene is TRBJ2-5, the V gene TRBV12-3 or TRBV12-4; no DNA is available, so the TRBD1 call from TCRdb remains unchecked. The CDR3 length is 12 residues. CDR3 amino acids: CASSPDGETQYF.

The V call is TRBV5-1, the J call TRBJ1-1. Germline CDR1 SGHRS, CDR2 YFSETQ. The CDR3 spans 14 residues. The CDR3 protein is CASSLDGPHTEAFF.

The chain carries TRBV6-2 or TRBV6-3 and TRBJ2-5; TCRdb's assignment of TRBD1 cannot be checked, as there is no DNA. The CDR3 runs 14 residues. Germline lookup yields CDR1 MNHEY and CDR2 SVGEGT. CDR3 sequence: CASSQTGPQETQYF.

The V gene is TRBV5-1, the J gene TRBJ2-2; TCRdb outputs TRBD2, but without DNA this stays unchecked. Germline-derived CDR1 and CDR2 are SGHRS and YFSETQ. The CDR3 has 14 residues. CDR3 sequence: CASSPPTHTGELFF.

This chain joins TRBV2 and TRBJ2-1. Germline V gene data show CDR1 as SNHLY and CDR2 as FYNNEI. The CDR3 is made up of 12 amino acids. CDR3 protein: CASTMGGNEQFF.

The V and J genes are TRBV20-1 and TRBJ2-6; absent DNA, TCRdb's TRBD1 call cannot be checked. CDR3 size: 14 residues. Germline CDR1 reads DFQATT; CDR2 reads SNEGSKA (reference sequence). The CDR3 region is CSARGGGGANVLTF.

V usage is TRBV20-1 and J usage is TRBJ2-2; TCRdb proposes TRBD1, but this gene call is untestable without DNA. The CDR3 runs to 15 residues. The germline gives CDR1 DFQATT, CDR2 SNEGSKA (reference sequence). Here the CDR3 reads CSARDHRDATGELFF.

This chain connects TRBV2 to TRBJ1-1; the D gene TCRdb calls, TRBD1, cannot be checked with no DNA. The CDR3 contains 12 residues. Germline CDR1 is SNHLY and CDR2 is FYNNEI. The CDR3: CASSEHRPEAFF.

The chain joins TRBV11-1 to TRBJ1-2; absent DNA, TCRdb's TRBD1 call cannot be checked. The CDR3 contains 20 residues. Germline CDR1 and CDR2: SGHAT and FQDESV (reference sequence). The chain's CDR3 is CASSLTSLTGTNLLGYGYTF.

The rearrangement links TRBV5-6 to TRBJ2-3; the D gene TCRdb calls, TRBD1, cannot be checked with no DNA. The length of the CDR3 is 17 residues. Germline-derived CDR1 and CDR2 are SGHDT and YYEEEE. CDR3 loop: CASSLLWVRTGPDTQYF.

The rearrangement uses TRBV25-1 and TRBJ2-1; without DNA, the TCRdb call of TRBD1 cannot be checked. Germline lookup yields CDR1 MGHDK and CDR2 SYGVNS. The CDR3 is 14 residues long. This CDR3 reads CASSEVDSYNEQFF.

The chain joins TRBV24-1 to TRBJ2-2; TCRdb picks TRBD2, but there is no DNA to check that call. This CDR3 spans 19 amino acids. The germline gives CDR1 KGHDR, CDR2 SFDVKD. CDR3 amino acids: CATKESHKELADNTGELFF.

V gene TRBV13 combines with J gene TRBJ2-4; the D call from TCRdb, TRBD2, cannot be confirmed without DNA. In germline, CDR1 is PRHDT, CDR2 FYEKMQ (reference sequence). The CDR3 has 16 amino acids. The CDR3 here is CASSLYGTSGKNIQYF.